Given below is one TCR beta chain in context. No antigen is known for it. From germline, CDR1 is MNHEY and CDR2 SVGAGI. The ends lost 2 bases at V and 5 bases at J; junction bases unmatched: 10. The CDR3 is 16 amino acids. These data come from a study of cytomegalovirus exposure and HLA in healthy donors. 13 Jbeta primers and 60 Vbeta primers were used for the PCR. Using immunoSEQ multiplex PCR, the repertoire was profiled, and TCRdb retains in-frame clones only, with some absent. The sample holds about 130,000 clones, roughly four fifths seen once. Findings of the study overall: Cytomegalovirus association was listed for about 150 TCR beta chains. Most TCR sequences showed up rarely, but some public TCRs showed up in many donors. In a later analysis, donors in an Asian-associated ancestry cluster reportedly had fewer N-insertions in productive TCRs than the cohort mean.

The sample comprised PBMCs. The sequence derives from a woman aged 40 to 50 in good health and CMV-seropositive. This chain uses TRBV6-5 with TRBJ2-5; 8 bases are a match to TRBD2. CDR3 loop: CASSYPSLAGTETQYF. The CDR3 nucleotides read TGTGCCAGCAGTTACCCGTCGCTAGCGGGTACGGAGACCCAGTACTTC.